This entry describes one T cell receptor beta chain. The antigen is unknown. V was trimmed by 2 bases and J by 5 bases, leaving 12 bases between them. The CDR3 extends over 14 amino acids. CDR1 and CDR2 (germline): SEHNR, FQNEAQ (reference sequence). The data derive from a study of T cells after yellow fever vaccination. Looking at the study overall: Preparation used SMART-Seq v4 Ultra Low Input for the low-cell-number fractions.

The authors made TCR cDNA by 5'RACE template switching, adding a universal primer site and UMIs. TCRdb fed the 5' RACE reads into MiXCR, producing one record per CDR3 protein. The sample shows around 530,000 distinct CDR3 sequences, less than 20% of them seen only once. Study-wide findings and caveats: Clonotypes appearing in both CD4 and CD8 compartments existed, and their share was small.

This TCR derives from a man aged 18-30 years who received the YFV17D yellow fever vaccine. The sequencing here drew on PBMCs, taken 4 to 5 days after the first yellow fever vaccination. The chain is built from TRBV7-9 and TRBJ2-5, with D possibly TRBD1 on 6 matching bases. Written as DNA, the CDR3 is TGTGCCAGCAGCTTATCAGGACAGTGGGAGACCCAGTACTTC. It specifies CASSLSGQWETQYF. The variable domain in full, with the rest retrieved from reference TRBV7-9 and TRBJ2-5, is DTGVSQNPRHKITKRGQNVTFRCDPISEHNRLYWYRQTLGQGPEFLTYFQNEAQLEKSRLLSDRFSAERPKGSFSTLEIQRTEQGDSAMYLCASSLSGQWETQYFGPGTRLLVL.